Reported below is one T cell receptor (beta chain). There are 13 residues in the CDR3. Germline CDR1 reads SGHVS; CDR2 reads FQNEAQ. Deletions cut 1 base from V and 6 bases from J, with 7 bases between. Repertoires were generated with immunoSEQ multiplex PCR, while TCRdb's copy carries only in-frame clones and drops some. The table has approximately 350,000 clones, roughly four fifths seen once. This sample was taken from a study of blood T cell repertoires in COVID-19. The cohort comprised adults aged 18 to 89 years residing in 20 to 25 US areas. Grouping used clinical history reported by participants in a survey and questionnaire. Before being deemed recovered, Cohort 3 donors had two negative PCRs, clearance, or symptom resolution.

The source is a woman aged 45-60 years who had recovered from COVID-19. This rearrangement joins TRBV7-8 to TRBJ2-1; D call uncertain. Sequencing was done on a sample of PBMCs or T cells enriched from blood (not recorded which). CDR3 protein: CASSLERVNEQFF. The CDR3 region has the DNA TGTGCCAGCAGCTTAGAACGGGTCAATGAGCAGTTCTTC.